This entry lists 10 T cell receptor beta chains sequenced from one sample in a study of T cells in Graves' hyperthyroidism and ophthalmopathy. What was amplified from RNA transcripts were TCR beta CDR3 regions. During a first-round RT-PCR of the TCR CDR3, the HTBI primer set was used. TCRdb recomputed calls from the multiplex PCR reads with MiXCR, one row per CDR3 protein. This sample carries 450,000 to 600,000 distinct CDR3 sequences, 11% to 15% of them seen once, and the ten largest clones take roughly 13%. Material: blood. These receptors were obtained from a woman in her 40s with Graves' hyperthyroidism.

The chain has TRBV24-1 and TRBJ2-1; 9 bases match TRBD1. Germline CDR1 is KGHDR and CDR2 is SFDVKD. The CDR3 runs to 16 residues. V was pared by 4 bases and J by 5 bases, with 8 bases of the junction left unmatched. The CDR3 DNA reads TGTGCCACCAGTGAAGTGACAGGGGGACCTAACAATGAGCAGTTCTTC. Translation gives CATSEVTGGPNNEQFF.

At least ten counts were recorded for this clonotype. The V call is TRBV2, the J call TRBJ1-3; no clear D. This CDR3 contains 16 residues. The germline V and J ends were trimmed by 1 base and 5 bases, with 15 bases remaining between them. Germline CDR1 is SNHLY and CDR2 is FYNNEI. Written as DNA, the CDR3 is TGTGCCAGCAGTGAAGGGTGGCCACCCGGCCGAAACACCATATATTTT. Translation: CASSEGWPPGRNTIYF.

This clonotype was seen repeatedly, ten times or more. The J gene is TRBJ2-1, the V gene TRBV5-5; 7 bases agree with TRBD2. The V gene's germline CDR1 is SGHKS and CDR2 YYEKEE (reference sequence). Losses at the gene ends were 2 bases for V and 1 base for J; bases not matched to a gene: 6. The CDR3 sequence is 16 residues long. In DNA form, the CDR3 reads TGTGCCAGCAGCTTTTATGCGGGAGAGTCCTACAATGAGCAGTTCTTC. Its translation: CASSFYAGESYNEQFF.

The chain has TRBV5-4 and TRBJ1-1; D perhaps matches TRBD1 (5 bases). Trimming pared 0 bases from V and 1 base from J, leaving 19 bases between. The CDR3 spans 18 residues. Germline V gives CDR1 SGHNT, CDR2 YYREEE (reference sequence). The CDR3 DNA is TGTGCCAGCAGCTTGGCCAAATGGGGAGAGAGGGGGAACACTGAAGCTTTCTTT. Translating it yields CASSLAKWGERGNTEAFF.

This clonotype was counted ten times or more. The rearrangement links TRBV19 to TRBJ2-7, with unresolved D. The CDR3 is made up of 14 amino acids. Trimming removed 5 bases from V and 0 bases from J, with 11 bases in between. Germline loops: CDR1 LNHDA, CDR2 SQIVND (reference sequence). This CDR3 reads CASSRALNSYEQYF. CDR3 coding DNA: TGTGCCAGTAGTCGGGCCCTTAACTCCTACGAGCAGTACTTC.

This clonotype was seen repeatedly, ten times or more. The V call is TRBV24-1, the J call TRBJ2-2; D gene uncertain. V shed 5 bases and J shed 4 bases, with 10 bases lying between them. CDR1 and CDR2 from the germline V gene are KGHDR and SFDVKD. CDR3 length: 14 residues. The CDR3 DNA is TGTGCCACCAGTGGGGTCTTGGGCACCGGGGAGCTGTTTTTT. Encoded protein: CATSGVLGTGELFF.

This clonotype was found many times. V and J are TRBV3-1 and TRBJ2-1; TRBD2 matches at 13 bases. V was clipped by 0 bases and J by 3 bases; unmatched bases: 11. The CDR3 covers 20 residues. The germline CDR1 and CDR2 sequences are LGHDT and YNNKEL (reference sequence). CDR3 DNA sequence: TGTGCCAGCAGCCAAGAAGGGACTAGCGGGACGTATCTGTACTACAATGAGCAGTTCTTC. As protein: CASSQEGTSGTYLYYNEQFF.

The chain links TRBV3-1 to TRBJ1-1; 9 nucleotides match TRBD1. Germline-derived CDR1 and CDR2 are LGHDT and YNNKEL (reference sequence). CDR3 length equals 12 residues. Germline trimming cut 4 bases from V and 6 bases from J; bases unmatched to any gene: 0. The DNA for the CDR3 is TGTGCCAGCAGCCGACAGGGGGCTGAAGCTTTCTTT. Its protein product is CASSRQGAEAFF.

This clonotype was found many times. J is TRBJ2-5 and V is TRBV7-2; possibly TRBD2 for D (5 bases). Trimming pared 5 bases from V and 5 bases from J, leaving 18 bases between. There are 15 residues in the CDR3. Germline V lookup: CDR1 SGHTA, CDR2 FQGNSA. The CDR3 sequence is CASSKRRASGETQYF. The CDR3 DNA reads as TGTGCCAGCAGCAAACGGCGGGCCTCCGGGGAGACCCAGTACTTC.

This clonotype came up a few times. The chain joins TRBV5-4 to TRBJ2-1; no reliable D call. The ends were cut back, 2 bases at V and 9 bases at J, with 12 bases in the middle. CDR1 SGHNT and CDR2 YYREEE come from the germline V gene (reference sequence). The CDR3 runs 13 residues. For the CDR3, the DNA is TGTGCCAGCAGCTTAACTGCCTGGGGTGAGCAGTTCTTC. Its protein is CASSLTAWGEQFF.